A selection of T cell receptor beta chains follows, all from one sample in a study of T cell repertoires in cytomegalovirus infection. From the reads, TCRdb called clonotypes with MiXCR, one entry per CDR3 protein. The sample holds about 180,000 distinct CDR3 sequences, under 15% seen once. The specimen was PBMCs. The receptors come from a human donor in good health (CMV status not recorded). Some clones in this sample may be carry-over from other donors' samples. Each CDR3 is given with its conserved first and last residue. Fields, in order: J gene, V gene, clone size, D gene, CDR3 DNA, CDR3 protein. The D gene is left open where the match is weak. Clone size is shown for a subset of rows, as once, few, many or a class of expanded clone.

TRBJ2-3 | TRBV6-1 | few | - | TGTGCCTCATCCTCGGGGGGCATTAGCACAGATACGCAGTATTTT | CASSSGGISTDTQYF
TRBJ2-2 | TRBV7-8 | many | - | TGTGCCAGCAGCCACCGGGACATCTACACCGGGGAGCTGTTTTTT | CASSHRDIYTGELFF
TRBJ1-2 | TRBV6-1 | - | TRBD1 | TGTGCCAGCAGTTTTTCCCAGGGGGCGCATTTTCGGGCTTATGGCTACACCTTC | CASSFSQGAHFRAYGYTF
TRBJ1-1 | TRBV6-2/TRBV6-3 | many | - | TGTGCCAGCAGTTACCCGGCCGACACTGAAGCTTTCTTT | CASSYPADTEAFF
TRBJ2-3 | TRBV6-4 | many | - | TGTGCCAGCAGCCCAGGGGAAACAGATACGCAGTATTTT | CASSPGETDTQYF
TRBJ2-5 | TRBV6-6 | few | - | TGTGCCAGCAGACTTTTGAACCATGCCACCGTCCAAGAGACCCAGTACTTC | CASRLLNHATVQETQYF
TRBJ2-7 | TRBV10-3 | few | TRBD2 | TGTGCCATCAGTGATCAGCCCAGGAGCGGGAGAGGGTACGAGCAGTACTTC | CAISDQPRSGRGYEQYF
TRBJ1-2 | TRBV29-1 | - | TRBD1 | TGCAGCGTTGAGGAGGACAGGTGGTACGGCTACACCTTC | CSVEEDRWYGYTF
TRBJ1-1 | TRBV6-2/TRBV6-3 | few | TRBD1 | TGTGCCAGCAGCGGACGACAGGGCACTGAAGCTTTCTTT | CASSGRQGTEAFF
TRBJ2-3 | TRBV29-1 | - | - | TGCAGCGTTGAAGGGAACTCCCAGGGGACGCAGTATTTT | CSVEGNSQGTQYF
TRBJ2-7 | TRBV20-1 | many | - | TGCAGTGCTAGAGGGCAACGTGAGTACGAGCAGTACTTC | CSARGQREYEQYF
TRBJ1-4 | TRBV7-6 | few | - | TGTGCCAGCAGCTCGTGGGGGCGGTTGGGAGAAAAACTGTTTTTT | CASSSWGRLGEKLFF
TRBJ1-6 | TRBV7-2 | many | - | TGTGCCAGCAGCTTAGGGGGTCTTCGAGATTCACCCCTCCACTTT | CASSLGGLRDSPLHF
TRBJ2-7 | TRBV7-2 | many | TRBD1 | TGTGCCAGCAGCCGATGGGACAGTTCCTACGAGCAGTACTTC | CASSRWDSSYEQYF
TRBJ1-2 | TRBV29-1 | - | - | TGCAGCGTTGAAACACGCGGTACCAGCTCCTACACCTTC | CSVETRGTSSYTF
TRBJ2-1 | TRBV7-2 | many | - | TGTGCCAGCAGCTTGGGTGGGGCGGGTCACCTCCCCTACAATGAGCAGTTCTTC | CASSLGGAGHLPYNEQFF
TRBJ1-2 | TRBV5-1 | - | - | TGCGCCAGCAGCTTGGACTACTATGGCTACACCTTC | CASSLDYYGYTF
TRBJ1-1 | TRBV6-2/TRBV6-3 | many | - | TGTGCCAGCAGTTTCAGGGGCCTCCGGAACACTGAAGCTTTCTTT | CASSFRGLRNTEAFF
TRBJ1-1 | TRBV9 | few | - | TGTGCCAGCAGCGCCGGATTCTACACTGAAGCTTTCTTT | CASSAGFYTEAFF
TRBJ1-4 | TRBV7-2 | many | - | TGTGCCAGCAGCCCATGGGGGAAGTCGTCTAATGAAAAACTGTTTTTT | CASSPWGKSSNEKLFF
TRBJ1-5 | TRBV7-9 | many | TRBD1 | TGTGCCAGCAGCTTAGGGGTCGGACAGGAGCCCAATCAGCCCCAGCATTTT | CASSLGVGQEPNQPQHF
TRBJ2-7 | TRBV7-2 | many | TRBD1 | TGTGCCAGCAGCTTTATCACGAGGGGACAGGGGGCCTACGAGCAGTACTTC | CASSFITRGQGAYEQYF
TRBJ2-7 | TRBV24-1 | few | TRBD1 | TGTGCCACCAGTGACCCAGGACAGGGACAGCAGTACTTC | CATSDPGQGQQYF
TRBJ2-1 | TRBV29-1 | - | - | TGCAGCGTCGGGTCTCGAAGGCGGGCCGACAATGAGCAGTTCTTC | CSVGSRRRADNEQFF
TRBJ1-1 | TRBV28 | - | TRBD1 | TGTGCCAGCAGTCCGGGACAGGGCTTGAACACTGAAGCTTTCTTT | CASSPGQGLNTEAFF
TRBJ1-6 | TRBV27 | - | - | TGTGCCAGCAGTTATTTAGGTTCACCCCTCCACTTT | CASSYLGSPLHF
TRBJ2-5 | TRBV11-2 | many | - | TGTGCCAGCAGCTACCAAGAGACCCAGTACTTC | CASSYQETQYF
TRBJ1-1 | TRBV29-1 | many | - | TGCAGCGTTCAGGGAGGGGGGAACACTGAAGCTTTCTTT | CSVQGGGNTEAFF
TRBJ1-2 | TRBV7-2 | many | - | TGTGCCAGCAGCCCGGCGAGGGGGACGATGGTCTATGGCTACACCTTC | CASSPARGTMVYGYTF
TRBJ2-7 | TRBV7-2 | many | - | TGTGCCAGCAGCACCTTAACCGGCGTCTACGAGCAGTACTTC | CASSTLTGVYEQYF
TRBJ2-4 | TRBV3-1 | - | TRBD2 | TGTGCCAGCAGCCAAGTTAGATCGACGGGGGGAAGTAACATTCAGTACTTC | CASSQVRSTGGSNIQYF
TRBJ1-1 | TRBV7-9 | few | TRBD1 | TGTGCCAGCAGCTTAGCGCGAGACAGGGGGTACACTGAAGCTTTCTTT | CASSLARDRGYTEAFF
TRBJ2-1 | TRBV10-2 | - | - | TGCGCCAGCAGTAAGACTAGTGACTCCTACAATGAGCAGTTCTTC | CASSKTSDSYNEQFF
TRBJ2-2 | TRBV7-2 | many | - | TGTGCCAGCAGCTTAGGGGGGACGAACACCGGGGAGCTGTTTTTT | CASSLGGTNTGELFF
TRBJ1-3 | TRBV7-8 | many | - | TGTGCCAGCAGCTTAGGACCGATACTTTCTGGAAACACCATATATTTT | CASSLGPILSGNTIYF
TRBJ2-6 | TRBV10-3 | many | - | TGTGCCATCAGTTCCCCCACCTCTGGGGCCAACGTCCTGACTTTC | CAISSPTSGANVLTF